A single sample gave rise to the 17 T cell receptor beta chains below, sequenced in a study of neoadjuvant nivolumab and ipilimumab in lung cancer. Repertoires were generated with immunoSEQ multiplex PCR, while TCRdb's copy carries only in-frame clones and drops some. The sample lists fewer than 15,000 clones; approximately 96% were seen once. Sequencing used peripheral blood, obtained after neoadjuvant nivolumab, alone or with ipilimumab, at or shortly before surgery. These receptors were collected from an adult with non-small cell lung cancer.

The table lists this clone with a few counts. This sequence joins TRBV28 and TRBJ1-2, with D tentatively TRBD1 (5 bases). Looked up from germline, CDR1 is MDHEN and CDR2 is SYDVKM. The CDR3 covers 10 residues. Between the trimmed V and J ends, which lost 6 bases and 6 bases, there was a span of 5 bases. CDR3 residues: CASRGDGYTF. The CDR3 nucleotides read TGTGCCAGCAGGGGGGATGGCTACACCTTC.

Note on this clone: A read error may account for a junction end that differs from germline. This chain joins TRBV30 and TRBJ1-5, with TRBD1 identical over 7 bases. Germline CDR1 is GTSNPN and CDR2 is SVGIG (reference sequence). There are 12 residues in the CDR3. CDR3 bases: TGTGCCTGGCAGGGGGGCAACCAGCCCCAGCATTTT. Its translation: CAWQGGNQPQHF.

The genes are TRBV11-3 and TRBJ2-1; 7 bases map to TRBD2. CDR1 and CDR2 (germline): SGHNT, YENEEA. This CDR3 region has 16 residues. The J segment lost 9 bases and the V segment lost 1 base, leaving 12 bases of the junction unmatched. This chain's CDR3 is CASSLGGSGRVGEQFF. CDR3 DNA: TGTGCCAGCAGCTTAGGGGGTAGCGGGCGAGTGGGTGAGCAGTTCTTC.

The chain links TRBV19 to TRBJ1-4, with D unresolved. V lost 5 bases and J lost 5, with 21 bases in between. The germline CDR1 and CDR2 sequences are LNHDA and SQIVND (reference sequence). This CDR3 comprises 17 residues. CDR3 in DNA: TGTGCCAGTAGTCCCCAACCTATACGAGGCCAAAATGAAAAACTGTTTTTT. Translated, it gives CASSPQPIRGQNEKLFF. The full variable domain, rest sourced from reference TRBV19 and TRBJ1-4, is DGGITQSPKYLFRKEGQNVTLSCEQNLNHDAMYWYRQDPGQGLRLIYYSQIVNDFQKGDIAEGYSVSREKKESFPLTVTSAQKNPTAFYLCASSPQPIRGQNEKLFFGSGTQLSVL.

The CDR3 coding sequence is TGTGCCAGCAGTTCGACAGGGTTAAAACTGTTTTTT. Its protein product is CASSSTGLKLFF. The gene calls are TRBV27 and TRBJ1-4; TRBD1 aligns across 7 bases. V was pared by 4 bases and J by 10 bases, with 3 bases of the junction left unmatched. The V gene's germline CDR1 is MNHEY and CDR2 SMNVEV (reference sequence). CDR3 length: 12 residues. Together with reference TRBV27 and TRBJ1-4, the CDR3 gives the full variable domain: EAQVTQNPRYLITVTGKKLTVTCSQNMNHEYMSWYRQDPGLGLRQIYYSMNVEVTDKGDVPEGYKVSRKEKRNFPLILESPSPNQTSLYFCASSSTGLKLFFGSGTQLSVL.

V is TRBV14 and J is TRBJ2-7; perhaps TRBD1 as D (6 bases). The CDR3 totals 12 residues. V was shortened by 4 bases and J by 7 bases, with 11 bases between the two germline ends. Per germline, CDR1 SGHDN and CDR2 FVKESK. As DNA, the CDR3 is TGTGCCAGCAGCCCACAGGGATTTGAGCAGTACTTC. Translated: CASSPQGFEQYF.

The genes are TRBV30 and TRBJ2-1; 10 bases line up with TRBD2. CDR1 and CDR2 from the germline V gene are GTSNPN and SVGIG (reference sequence). This CDR3 comprises 14 residues. J was trimmed by 8 bases and V by 3 bases; bases with no gene match: 7. The CDR3 nucleotides read TGTGCCTGGAGCCACCTAGCGGGAGACGATGAGCAGTTCTTC. It is translated as CAWSHLAGDDEQFF.

The gene calls are TRBV7-9 and TRBJ2-2; TRBD1 is a possible D gene (5 bases). This CDR3 comprises 14 residues. CDR1 and CDR2 (germline): SEHNR, FQNEAQ (reference sequence). V was trimmed by 3 bases and J by 4 bases, leaving 9 bases between them. The CDR3 reads CASSFRGTTGELFF. The CDR3 nucleotides are TGTGCCAGCAGCTTTAGGGGAACCACCGGGGAGCTGTTTTTT.

J is TRBJ2-5 and V is TRBV5-1; 10 bases map to TRBD2. Matching the DNA end better, TRBJ2-7 makes the J call doubtful. This CDR3 region has 15 residues. The V gene's germline CDR1 is SGHRS and CDR2 YFSETQ. CDR3: CASALSGGASYEQYF. The CDR3 DNA is TGCGCCAGCGCCCTCAGCGGGGGGGCGTCCTACGAGCAGTACTTC.

This chain connects TRBV7-2 to TRBJ2-5; a possible D gene is TRBD2 (7 bases). The CDR3 runs to 15 residues. Trimming pared 0 bases from V and 4 bases from J, leaving 12 bases between. CDR1 and CDR2 (germline): SGHTA, FQGNSA. CDR3 nucleotide sequence: TGTGCCAGCAGCTTAGCGGGGGGGGCTGGAGAGACCCAGTACTTC. Translating it yields CASSLAGGAGETQYF.

The chain uses TRBV7-2 and TRBJ2-5; 8 bases are shared with TRBD1. The CDR3 totals 16 residues. Germline CDR1 SGHTA, CDR2 FQGNSA. V shed 5 bases, J shed 2 bases, and the junction held 10 bases outside the gene matches. CDR3 amino acids: CASSPRTGWGQETQYF. The CDR3 DNA reads as TGTGCCAGCAGCCCCAGGACAGGGTGGGGGCAAGAGACCCAGTACTTC.

The table lists this clone with a count of one. The V gene is TRBV7-9, the J gene TRBJ2-5; D unresolved. Germline loops: CDR1 SEHNR, CDR2 FQNEAQ (reference sequence). V was pared by 4 bases and J by 2 bases, with 8 bases between. The CDR3 spans 13 residues. The CDR3 region has the DNA TGTGCCAGCAGCTCCCCGGTTCAAGAGACCCAGTACTTC. This codes for CASSSPVQETQYF.

This sequence joins TRBV5-4 and TRBJ2-7, with 7 bases fitting TRBD1. The ends lost 0 bases at V and 2 bases at J; junction bases unmatched: 5. CDR3 length: 15 amino acids. Looked up from germline, CDR1 is SGHNT and CDR2 is YYREEE (reference sequence). Written as DNA, the CDR3 is TGTGCCAGCAGCTTGGATCCGGGACAGCCCTACGAGCAGTACTTC. Translated, it gives CASSLDPGQPYEQYF.

This clone was observed a few times. The chain couples TRBV7-2 to TRBJ1-2; TRBD1 is a possible D gene (5 bases). Deletions cut 5 bases from V and 8 bases from J, with 18 bases between. The CDR3 spans 14 residues. Germline-derived CDR1 and CDR2 are SGHTA and FQGNSA. CDR3 bases: TGTGCCAGCAGCCATAGAGGGGCAGGGATGGGCTACACCTTC. This encodes CASSHRGAGMGYTF.

This chain connects TRBV6-1 to TRBJ2-1; 14 nucleotides agree with TRBD2. The CDR3 is made up of 16 amino acids. Germline V CDR1 and CDR2: MNHNS, SASEGT. Germline trimming cut 4 bases from V and 6 bases from J; bases unmatched to any gene: 5. CDR3 nucleotides: TGTGCCAGCAGTGCCCACGGACTAGCGGGAGGCAATGAGCAGTTCTTC. Its translation: CASSAHGLAGGNEQFF.

This chain links TRBV7-6 with TRBJ2-3; D gene uncertain. Looked up from germline, CDR1 is SGHVS and CDR2 is FNYEAQ. The CDR3 extends over 13 amino acids. V gave up 6 bases and J gave up 6 bases, with 13 bases separating them. The CDR3 sequence is CASRKEVTDTQYF. In DNA, the CDR3 is TGTGCCAGCAGAAAAGAGGTGACCGATACGCAGTATTTT.

The CDR3, as DNA: TGTGCCAGCAGCCGACAGGGGGCGCATGACACCGGGGAGCTGTTTTTT. It encodes CASSRQGAHDTGELFF. The chain combines TRBV7-9 with TRBJ2-2, with 10 bases matching TRBD1. The V segment lost 5 bases and the J segment 3 bases; nucleotides outside the gene matches: 6. CDR1 SEHNR and CDR2 FQNEAQ come from the germline V gene (reference sequence). The length of the CDR3 is 16 residues.